This entry is about one T cell receptor (beta chain). This sample is drawn from a study of T cells after somatic rescue of genetic block. The table came from immunoSEQ multiplex PCR; TCRdb's copy has only in-frame clones and leaves some out. The sample has 45,000 to 55,000 clones, about 96% seen once. Sample: peripheral blood mononuclear cells (PBMCs). The sequence derives from a child younger than two.

CDR3 DNA: TGTGCCATCAGTGAGTCGTTGGGACAGGGGGACTACGAGCAGTACTTC. Protein product: CAISESLGQGDYEQYF. The J gene is TRBJ2-7, the V gene TRBV10-3; 11 bases match TRBD1. The CDR3 sequence is 16 residues long. Germline lookup yields CDR1 ENHRY and CDR2 SYGVKD. The V segment lost 0 bases and the J segment 3 bases; nucleotides outside the gene matches: 4.